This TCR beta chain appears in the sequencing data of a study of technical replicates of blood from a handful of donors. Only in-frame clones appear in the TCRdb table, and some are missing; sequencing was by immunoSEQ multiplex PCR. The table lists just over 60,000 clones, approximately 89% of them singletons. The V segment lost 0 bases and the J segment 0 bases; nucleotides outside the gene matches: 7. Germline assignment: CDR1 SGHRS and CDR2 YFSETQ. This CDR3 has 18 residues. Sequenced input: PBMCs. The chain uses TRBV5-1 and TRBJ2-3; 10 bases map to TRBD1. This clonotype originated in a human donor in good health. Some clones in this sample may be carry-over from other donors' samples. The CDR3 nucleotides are TGCGCCAGCAGCTTGGTGGGACAGGGGTCTGGTAGCACAGATACGCAGTATTTT. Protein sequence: CASSLVGQGSGSTDTQYF. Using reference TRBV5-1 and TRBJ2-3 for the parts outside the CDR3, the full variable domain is KAGVTQTPRYLIKTRGQQVTLSCSPISGHRSVSWYQQTPGQGLQFLFEYFSETQRNKGNFPGRFSGRQFSNSRSEMNVSTLELGDSALYLCASSLVGQGSGSTDTQYFGPGTRLTVL.